A selection of T cell receptor beta chains follows, all from one sample in a study of blood T cell repertoires in COVID-19. The repertoire was sequenced with immunoSEQ multiplex PCR; TCRdb's copy has only in-frame clones and lacks some. The table records approximately 110,000 clones, 70% to 75% of them present only once. The sequencing sample was made of peripheral blood. These receptors came from a man aged 80 or over with COVID-19, enrolled during active disease. The CDR3 runs from the conserved cysteine through the conserved F or W. The order of the fields is J gene, V gene, CDR3 protein.

TRBJ1-5 | TRBV9 | CASSSGQGGSQPQHF
TRBJ1-1 | TRBV29-1 | CSGIQGDNTEAFF
TRBJ1-1 | TRBV15 | CATSRRGNTEAFF
TRBJ2-7 | TRBV5-3 | CARSLDHGQESSYEQYF
TRBJ1-2 | TRBV29-1 | CSVEDGHSGYGYTF
TRBJ2-7 | TRBV29-1 | CSVADRGDEQYF
TRBJ2-7 | TRBV11-2 | CASSLEGASGSFSSYEQYF
TRBJ2-7 | TRBV3-1/TRBV3-2 | CASSQTRSGEQYF
TRBJ2-1 | TRBV7-8 | CASSLSSRGGEQFF
TRBJ1-2 | TRBV30 | CAWNEGTGIGLF
TRBJ1-1 | TRBV19 | CASRFAGGKNTEAFF
TRBJ1-6 | TRBV27 | CASSSGTAGSSPLHF
TRBJ2-3 | TRBV5-4 | CASSGVTRGTGTQYF
TRBJ2-1 | TRBV30 | CAWSKVSYNEQFF
TRBJ1-2 | TRBV2 | CASSQDRDYGYTF
TRBJ2-3 | TRBV5-6 | CASSPITRPPTDTQYF
TRBJ1-1 | TRBV19 | CASSPTGWHTEAFF
TRBJ2-5 | TRBV5-8 | CASSRGGKYQETQYF
TRBJ1-5 | TRBV2 | CASSPIERNQPQHF
TRBJ2-1 | TRBV4-1 | CASSQQRGYNEQFF
TRBJ2-1 | TRBV24-1 | CATSKGNSYNEQFF
TRBJ2-1 | TRBV6-5 | CASTQIAGGRNEQFF
TRBJ1-2 | TRBV5-5 | CASSTDRENYGYTF
TRBJ1-2 | TRBV6-1 | CASSEGGEFYGYTF
TRBJ2-1 | TRBV6-5 | CASRTRDNEQFF
TRBJ2-3 | TRBV7-9 | CASSLGFGGSSTDTQYF
TRBJ2-3 | TRBV20-1 | CSASKREETDTQYF
TRBJ2-2 | TRBV5-4 | CASSSGQVANTGELFF
TRBJ2-7 | TRBV5-1 | CASSLMGGTGTHEQYF
TRBJ2-2 | TRBV9 | CASTRLAGARTGELFF
TRBJ1-5 | TRBV28 | CASTISNQPQHF
TRBJ1-5 | TRBV19 | CASSVGPGGSNQPQHF
TRBJ2-1 | TRBV6-2/TRBV6-3 | CASSLRAGIDEQFF
TRBJ1-4 | TRBV7-2 | CASSFRGEEKLFF
TRBJ2-3 | TRBV29-1 | CSPPSGSTDTQYF
TRBJ2-4 | TRBV5-4 | CASSPREAKNIQYF
TRBJ2-1 | TRBV21-1 | CASRGRLYNEQFF
TRBJ2-1 | TRBV28 | CASRKDRGVRNNEQFF
TRBJ2-4 | TRBV10-3 | CAASGTSGPKNIQYF
TRBJ2-7 | TRBV6-5 | CASSRGDTSYEQYF
TRBJ2-1 | TRBV7-9 | CASSFPIAGGFNEQFF
TRBJ2-7 | TRBV27 | CASSPRLAGVSEQYF
TRBJ1-4 | TRBV7-5 | CARSPTGQVATANEKLFF
TRBJ2-3 | TRBV6-2/TRBV6-3 | CASSPYRTSGSTDTQYF
TRBJ2-4 | TRBV28 | CASSPLTGGVPKNIQYF
TRBJ1-1 | TRBV19 | CASSLPRQDLEAFF
TRBJ1-3 | TRBV6-5 | CASSYGQLSGNTIYF
TRBJ2-1 | TRBV19 | CASSRTGGFYNEQFF
TRBJ1-1 | TRBV29-1 | CSGGQENTEAFF
TRBJ2-5 | TRBV15 | CATSTRGLAGETQYF
TRBJ2-5 | TRBV7-8 | CASSRGTSTQETQYF
TRBJ2-1 | TRBV24-1 | CATRAGGVNNEQFF
TRBJ2-5 | TRBV25-1 | CASSPLTSKAETQYF
TRBJ2-7 | TRBV10-2 | CASSEPRRGSYEQYF
TRBJ1-4 | TRBV6-6 | CASRVAGPLFF